A single sample gave rise to the 12 T cell receptor beta chains below, sequenced in a study of blood T cell repertoires in COVID-19. The table came from immunoSEQ multiplex PCR; TCRdb's copy has only in-frame clones and leaves some out. The sample contains around 250,000 clones, over 75% of which appear only once. Sequencing was done on a sample of PBMCs or T cells enriched from blood (not recorded which). Receptors originate from a woman aged 45-60 years who had recovered from COVID-19.

This chain joins TRBV30 and TRBJ2-7; the match to TRBD2 covers 7 bases. Germline values: CDR1 GTSNPN, CDR2 SVGIG (reference sequence). The J segment lost 3 bases and the V segment lost 4 bases, leaving 0 bases of the junction unmatched. The CDR3 totals 11 residues. The CDR3 DNA sequence: TGTGCCTGGACTAGCGGCTACGAGCAGTACTTC. It translates to CAWTSGYEQYF.

The V gene is TRBV28, the J gene TRBJ2-4; 8 positions agree with TRBD1. V lost 4 bases to trimming and J lost 6 bases; unmatched junction nucleotides: 5. Germline V lookup: CDR1 MDHEN, CDR2 SYDVKM. The CDR3 runs 14 residues. In DNA, the CDR3 is TGTGCCAGCAGTTCAGGGGGCCTGGTAAACATTCAGTACTTC. This translates into CASSSGGLVNIQYF.

The rearrangement links TRBV3-1 (or the pseudogene TRBV3-2) to TRBJ1-3; TRBD1 aligns across 8 bases. The CDR3 has 15 amino acids. From germline, CDR1 is LGHDT and CDR2 YNNKEL (reference sequence). V shed 2 bases, J shed 4 bases, and the junction held 4 bases outside the gene matches. The DNA for the CDR3 is TGTGCCAGCAGCCAACTCAGGGGGCGCGGAAACACCATATATTTT. It encodes CASSQLRGRGNTIYF.

V is TRBV18 and J is TRBJ2-7, with 9 bases aligning to TRBD2. Looked up from germline, CDR1 is KGHSH and CDR2 is LQKENI. V lost 2 bases, J lost 4 bases, and 6 bases stayed unmatched. CDR3 length: 15 amino acids. The CDR3 DNA reads TGTGCCAGCTCACCAGCGGGAGGGCTAGGGTACGAGCAGTACTTC. Translation: CASSPAGGLGYEQYF.

The chain has TRBV6-4 and TRBJ2-1; D call uncertain. Trimming took 4 bases from V and 0 from J, leaving 10 bases between them. In germline, CDR1 is MRHNA, CDR2 SNTAGT. This CDR3 contains 15 residues. The CDR3 DNA reads TGTGCCAGCAGTGTGAGCGAAAGCTCCTACAATGAGCAGTTCTTC. Translating it yields CASSVSESSYNEQFF.

The rearrangement joins TRBV7-2 to TRBJ2-2; TRBD1 matches 9 bases. CDR1 is SGHTA, CDR2 FQGNSA, per germline. V lost 5 bases, J lost 6 bases, and 10 bases stayed unmatched. The length of the CDR3 is 16 residues. CDR3 in amino acids: CASSEPGQGFPGELFF. The CDR3 region has the DNA TGTGCCAGCAGCGAACCGGGACAGGGCTTCCCCGGGGAGCTGTTTTTT.

V and J are TRBV2 and TRBJ1-4; D is perhaps TRBD1 (6 bases). This CDR3 spans 13 amino acids. V was cut by 4 bases and J by 5 bases, with 8 bases left in between. The germline V gene encodes CDR1 SNHLY and CDR2 FYNNEI. CDR3 coding DNA: TGTGCCAGCAGTGGGACAGCCAATGAAAAACTGTTTTTT. Translating it yields CASSGTANEKLFF.

This clone was observed once. This chain connects TRBV6-5 to TRBJ1-6; unclear D gene. Per germline, CDR1 MNHEY and CDR2 SVGAGI. The CDR3 is 13 amino acids. V gave up 7 bases and J gave up 6 bases, with 10 bases separating them. This CDR3 is CASTGSPNSPLHF. For the CDR3, the DNA is TGTGCCAGCACGGGGAGTCCTAATTCACCCCTCCACTTT.

The chain uses TRBV7-9 and TRBJ1-2, with a weak D call TRBD1 (6 bases). The CDR3 spans 12 residues. The V end was cut by 11 bases, the J end by 5 bases, with 15 bases between. CDR1 and CDR2 (germline): SEHNR, FQNEAQ (reference sequence). The CDR3 DNA is TGTGCCTTACCGGGGCAGGGGTATGGCTACACCTTC. Protein: CALPGQGYGYTF. Using reference TRBV7-9 and TRBJ1-2 for the parts outside the CDR3, the full variable domain is DTGVSQNPRHKITKRGQNVTFRCDPISEHNRLYWYRQTLGQGPEFLTYFQNEAQLEKSRLLSDRFSAERPKGSFSTLEIQRTEQGDSAMYLCALPGQGYGYTFGSGTRLTVV.

The J gene is TRBJ2-7, the V gene TRBV30, with TRBD1 identical over 10 bases. The CDR3 has 14 amino acids. Germline values: CDR1 GTSNPN, CDR2 SVGIG (reference sequence). Trimming took 4 bases from V and 5 from J; bases not matched to a gene: 8. The CDR3 sequence: CAWNTGTGAHEQYF. The CDR3 DNA reads as TGTGCCTGGAATACCGGGACAGGGGCCCACGAGCAGTACTTC. The whole variable domain, filled in from reference TRBV30 and TRBJ2-7, reads SQTIHQWPATLVQPVGSPLSLECTVEGTSNPNLYWYRQAAGRGLQLLFYSVGIGQISSEVPQNLSASRPQDRQFILSSKKLLLSDSGFYLCAWNTGTGAHEQYFGPGTRLTVT.

The chain uses TRBV6-5 and TRBJ2-1; 7 bases are shared with TRBD2. J gave up 8 bases and V 0 bases, and 7 bases lay outside the gene matches. Per the germline V gene, CDR1 is MNHEY and CDR2 is SVGAGI. This CDR3 contains 15 residues. CDR3 nucleotide sequence: TGTGCCAGCAGTTACTCGGGCGGGAGCGGGGATGAGCAGTTCTTC. Amino acids: CASSYSGGSGDEQFF.

This clone was seen a single time. J is TRBJ2-1 and V is TRBV27; TRBD1 agrees at 9 bases. Per germline, CDR1 MNHEY and CDR2 SMNVEV (reference sequence). The CDR3 totals 17 residues. V lost 3 bases and J lost 8; bases outside the gene matches: 14. The CDR3 coding sequence is TGTGCCAGCAGTTTCGCGGCCGGGGACAGGGACCCTCATGAGCAGTTCTTC. Amino acid sequence: CASSFAAGDRDPHEQFF.